This T cell receptor (beta chain) was recovered during a study of blood T cell repertoires in COVID-19. The overall study: PBMCs, B-cell-depleted T cells, or T cells provided the cDNA or gDNA that made up the material.

Enrollees, about 18 to 90 years old, lived in approximately 25 US areas. V shed 8 bases and J 9 bases; nucleotides not matched to a gene: 11. Germline CDR1 is KGHDR and CDR2 is SFDVKD. The CDR3 has 14 residues. In the study's own analysis: Estimates of nucleated cell counts were drawn from the amplification of reference gene primers. The assay was immunoSEQ multiplex PCR, and TCRdb's table has in-frame clones only and misses some. That table furnishes V, J and clone size, whereas the DNA furnished D and trimming. The sample holds about 410,000 clones, roughly 90% seen once. The clonotype was recovered from a woman aged 25 to 39 who had recovered from COVID-19. The J gene is TRBJ2-1, the V gene TRBV24-1, with 8 positions matching TRBD2. The specimen sequenced was PBMCs or T cells enriched from blood (not recorded which). The CDR3, as DNA: TGTGCCACCACTAGGGGGGCGGGAGGTTCTGAGCAGTTCTTC. Translation: CATTRGAGGSEQFF.